The 27 T cell receptor beta chains below come from one sample, sequenced in a study of early T cells in non-severe SARS-CoV-2 infection. TCRdb re-called the 5' RACE reads through MiXCR, storing one row per CDR3 protein. Here the sample spans tens of thousands of distinct CDR3 sequences, approximately 6.3% being singletons. Sequencing input: whole blood. The receptors were gathered from an adult who was a healthcare worker with PCR-confirmed SARS-CoV-2 infection or an uninfected control (not recorded which).

Ten or more counts support this clonotype. The J gene is TRBJ1-2, the V gene TRBV5-1, with a weak D call TRBD1 (6 bases). In germline, CDR1 is SGHRS, CDR2 YFSETQ. V was clipped by 0 bases and J by 4 bases, with 13 bases between them. The CDR3 spans 15 residues. The CDR3 nucleotides read TGCGCCAGCAGCTTGGGACAGGCCGATATCTATGGCTACACCTTC. Protein sequence: CASSLGQADIYGYTF. The full variable domain, with the rest looked up from reference TRBV5-1 and TRBJ1-2, is KAGVTQTPRYLIKTRGQQVTLSCSPISGHRSVSWYQQTPGQGLQFLFEYFSETQRNKGNFPGRFSGRQFSNSRSEMNVSTLELGDSALYLCASSLGQADIYGYTFGSGTRLTVV.

This clonotype has ten or more counts. The chain carries TRBV27 and TRBJ1-6, with D tentatively TRBD1 (6 bases). Trimming took 4 bases from V and 7 from J, leaving 11 bases between them. The CDR3 has 14 residues. Germline CDR1 MNHEY, CDR2 SMNVEV (reference sequence). CDR3 loop: CASSWQGLNSPLHF. CDR3 sequence (DNA): TGTGCCAGCAGTTGGCAGGGGTTGAATTCACCCCTCCACTTT.

Ten or more counts support this clonotype. The gene calls are TRBV28 and TRBJ2-7; no clear D gene. Germline lookup yields CDR1 MDHEN and CDR2 SYDVKM. The CDR3 consists of 13 residues. The ends were cut back, 5 bases at V and 0 bases at J, with 8 bases in the middle. In nucleotides, the CDR3 is TGTGCCAGCAGTCCTATGGGCTCCTACGAGCAGTACTTC. It codes for CASSPMGSYEQYF.

This clonotype has ten or more counts. This chain links TRBV9 with TRBJ2-7, with 12 bases lining up with TRBD2. The germline gives CDR1 SGDLS, CDR2 YYNGEE. J gave up 5 bases and V 3 bases, and 3 bases lay outside the gene matches. CDR3 length: 14 amino acids. The CDR3 coding sequence is TGTGCCAGCAGCGCGACTAGCGGGAGCCACGAGCAGTACTTC. Protein: CASSATSGSHEQYF.

J is TRBJ2-1 and V is TRBV3-1, with 8 bases aligning to TRBD1. CDR3 length: 14 residues. V was pared by 1 base and J by 12 bases, with 8 bases of the junction left unmatched. Germline V lookup: CDR1 LGHDT, CDR2 YNNKEL (reference sequence). The chain's CDR3 is CASSQGTGYGGQFF. Here the CDR3 DNA reads TGTGCCAGCAGCCAAGGGACAGGGTACGGGGGGCAGTTCTTC.

In its sample, this clonotype was seen many times. This chain joins TRBV5-1 and TRBJ1-4, with D possibly TRBD1 on 6 matching bases. The germline V gene has CDR1 SGHRS and CDR2 YFSETQ. The CDR3 totals 14 residues. V lost 7 bases and J lost 5, with 15 bases in between. CDR3 bases: TGCGCCAGCTCACAGGGACGACGGAATGAAAAACTGTTTTTT. It codes for CASSQGRRNEKLFF.

The table lists this clonotype with many counts. The CDR3 here is CASSEATGQGSYGYTF. CDR3 DNA: TGTGCCAGCAGTGAAGCCACGGGACAGGGATCGTATGGCTACACCTTC. The chain uses TRBV6-1 and TRBJ1-2; 9 nucleotides agree with TRBD1. V lost 0 bases to trimming and J lost 5 bases; unmatched junction nucleotides: 7. This CDR3 has 16 residues. Germline CDR1 reads MNHNS; CDR2 reads SASEGT.

By proportion, this clonotype is medium-sized (0.01 to 0.1%). The rearrangement links TRBV4-3 to TRBJ1-5; no reliable D call. This CDR3 contains 15 residues. The germline V gene has CDR1 LGHNA and CDR2 YSLEER. Trimming shortened V by 0 bases and J by 2 bases, and 8 bases separated the two germline ends. The chain's CDR3 is CASSQDSHGNQPQHF. CDR3 bases: TGCGCCAGCAGCCAAGACAGTCATGGCAATCAGCCCCAGCATTTT.

This clonotype showed up many times. V and J are TRBV6-2 or TRBV6-3 and TRBJ1-5; no firm D call. The germline CDR1 and CDR2 sequences are MNHEY and SVGEGT. V dropped 4 bases and J dropped 10 bases, with 8 bases sitting between them. The CDR3 loop spans 11 amino acids. This CDR3 reads CASSSPEPQHF. CDR3 nucleotide sequence: TGTGCCAGCAGTTCGCCCGAACCCCAGCATTTT.

Only one count was recorded for this clonotype. The V call is TRBV29-1, the J call TRBJ2-3, with D unresolved. V lost 7 bases and J 2 bases, leaving 4 bases between the germline ends. Germline CDR1 and CDR2: SQVTM and ANQGSEA. CDR3 length: 10 amino acids. The chain's CDR3 is CSAATDTQYF. The CDR3 DNA follows: TGCAGCGCTGCCACAGATACGCAGTATTTT.

Worth noting for this clonotype: Possible read error: a much larger clone is one base away. The chain uses TRBV27 and TRBJ2-1; TRBD2 aligns across 11 bases. CDR1 is MNHEY, CDR2 SMNVEV, per germline (reference sequence). This CDR3 is 19 amino acids long. CDR3 in amino acids: CASTARYGTSGSSYNGQFF. CDR3 nucleotide sequence: TGTGCCAGCACCGCAAGATATGGGACTAGCGGTAGCTCCTACAATGGGCAGTTCTTC.

This clonotype was counted at least ten times. The chain links TRBV19 to TRBJ2-4, with unresolved D. CDR1 LNHDA and CDR2 SQIVND come from the germline V gene (reference sequence). V was cut by 9 bases and J by 15 bases, with 18 bases left in between. CDR3 length equals 11 residues. The CDR3 protein is CASVLVKDWYF. The CDR3 region has the DNA TGTGCCAGCGTTTTAGTTAAGGATTGGTACTTC.

Only a few counts were recorded for this clonotype. V is TRBV5-4 and J is TRBJ2-5; TRBD1 agrees at 10 bases. CDR1 is SGHNT and CDR2 is YYREEE in the germline V gene (reference sequence). The V gene end was trimmed by 2 bases and the J gene end by 5 bases; junction bases not matched to a gene: 6. CDR3 length: 15 residues. CDR3 bases: TGTGCCAGCAGCTTCGACAGGGGGCATGATGAGACCCAGTACTTC. This gives the protein CASSFDRGHDETQYF.

This clonotype was recorded many times. The chain links TRBV18 to TRBJ1-3, with D maybe TRBD1 (5 bases). V was clipped by 0 bases and J by 2 bases, with 11 bases between them. The germline V gene has CDR1 KGHSH and CDR2 LQKENI. The CDR3 has 16 residues. The CDR3 loop reads CASSPPKMGPGNTIYF. The CDR3 coding sequence is TGTGCCAGCTCACCACCAAAAATGGGACCTGGAAACACCATATATTTT.

The chain links TRBV4-1 to TRBJ2-5; TRBD2 aligns across 15 bases. The CDR3 has 16 residues. V gave up 4 bases and J gave up 4 bases; unmatched junction bases: 4. Germline CDR1 is MGHRA and CDR2 is YSYEKL. The DNA of the CDR3 is TGCGCCAGCAGCCCCTCGGGACTAGCGGGAGGAGAGACCCAGTACTTC. Translation gives CASSPSGLAGGETQYF.

V and J are TRBV30 and TRBJ2-3; the D gene is possibly TRBD2 (6 bases). Germline V lookup: CDR1 GTSNPN, CDR2 SVGIG (reference sequence). The CDR3 sequence is 13 residues long. Trimming pared 0 bases from V and 4 bases from J, leaving 8 bases between. Here the CDR3 DNA reads TGTGCCTGGAGTGTACGGGAGCCAGATACGCAGTATTTT. It yields the protein CAWSVREPDTQYF.

This clonotype has a count of ten or more. This chain links TRBV27 with TRBJ2-7; 8 bases line up with TRBD2. Looked up from germline, CDR1 is MNHEY and CDR2 is SMNVEV (reference sequence). This CDR3 region has 14 residues. The V and J ends lost 2 bases and 4 bases, in that order; junction bases with no gene match: 4. CDR3 protein: CASSLREGPYEQYF. The CDR3 bases are TGTGCCAGCAGTTTACGGGAGGGCCCGTACGAGCAGTACTTC.

This clonotype was picked up a small number of times. The rearrangement joins TRBV6-2 or TRBV6-3 to TRBJ2-7; 8 nucleotides line up with TRBD2. CDR3 length equals 13 residues. The germline V gene has CDR1 MNHEY and CDR2 SVGEGT. The ends lost 8 bases at V and 7 bases at J; junction bases unmatched: 10. CDR3 sequence reads: CASGRAGVSEQYF. As DNA, the CDR3 is TGTGCCAGCGGACGAGCGGGAGTCTCAGAGCAGTACTTC.

This clonotype was seen ten or more times. The J gene is TRBJ1-4, the V gene TRBV30; D might be TRBD1 (6 bases). Germline V gene sequence: CDR1 GTSNPN, CDR2 SVGIG (reference sequence). The CDR3 sequence is 14 residues long. Trimming left V 2 bases short and J 4 bases short, with 11 bases between. In DNA, the CDR3 is TGTGCCTGGAGTAGAGGGGGGAATAATGAAAAACTGTTTTTT. Translating gives CAWSRGGNNEKLFF.

This clonotype showed up many times. This chain uses TRBV10-3 with TRBJ1-1; D unclear. The CDR3 is made up of 11 amino acids. Germline CDR1 is ENHRY and CDR2 is SYGVKD. Trimming shortened V by 4 bases and J by 9 bases, and 9 bases separated the two germline ends. Written as DNA, the CDR3 is TGTGCCATCAGTGGACAAGGCAAAGCTTTCTTT. Translation: CAISGQGKAFF.

This clonotype occurred many times. The rearrangement joins TRBV5-6 to TRBJ2-7; 11 nucleotides align to TRBD2. Germline V gives CDR1 SGHDT, CDR2 YYEEEE. This CDR3 spans 15 amino acids. J was trimmed by 2 bases and V by 0 bases; bases with no gene match: 1. The CDR3 bases are TGTGCCAGCAGCTTGGATAGCGGGAGGGCCTACGAGCAGTACTTC. It yields the protein CASSLDSGRAYEQYF.

This clonotype appeared many times. The V gene is TRBV6-5, the J gene TRBJ1-3; D is ambiguous. V lost 1 base and J 0 bases, leaving 13 bases between the germline ends. This CDR3 has 17 amino acids. Germline V gives CDR1 MNHEY, CDR2 SVGAGI. The CDR3 reads CASSYFSSASSGNTIYF. The CDR3 DNA is TGTGCCAGCAGTTACTTTTCTTCCGCTTCCTCTGGAAACACCATATATTTT.

This clonotype was counted ten times or more. The V and J genes are TRBV7-9 and TRBJ2-7, with D unclear. The CDR3 consists of 13 residues. V was clipped by 3 bases and J by 0 bases, with 6 bases between them. Germline V gene lookup returns CDR1 SEHNR and CDR2 FQNEAQ (reference sequence). The CDR3 spells CASSLNNSYEQYF. CDR3 sequence (DNA): TGTGCCAGCAGCTTGAACAACTCCTACGAGCAGTACTTC.

The chain carries TRBV6-1 and TRBJ2-5; no clear D gene. This CDR3 is 11 amino acids long. V was clipped by 7 bases and J by 0 bases, with 3 bases between them. Germline loops: CDR1 MNHNS, CDR2 SASEGT. The CDR3 protein is CASIDQETQYF. CDR3 bases: TGTGCCAGCATCGACCAAGAGACCCAGTACTTC.

The rearrangement uses TRBV20-1 and TRBJ2-3; 8 positions match TRBD2. J was trimmed by 2 bases and V by 6 bases; bases with no gene match: 10. The CDR3 has 15 amino acids. CDR1 DFQATT and CDR2 SNEGSKA come from the germline V gene (reference sequence). The CDR3 here is CSATSGSLVTDTQYF. In DNA form, the CDR3 reads TGCAGTGCCACAAGCGGGAGTCTTGTCACAGATACGCAGTATTTT.

This clonotype was counted at least ten times. V is TRBV5-1 and J is TRBJ1-6; D uncertain. Trimming cost V 1 base and J 9 bases, with 11 bases left between them. The CDR3 length is 14 residues. CDR1 SGHRS and CDR2 YFSETQ come from the germline V gene. The CDR3 here is CASSLNGGVSPLHF. CDR3 sequence (DNA): TGCGCCAGCAGCTTGAACGGTGGAGTTTCACCCCTCCACTTT.

At least ten counts were recorded for this clonotype. The genes are TRBV13 and TRBJ2-7; TRBD2 matches at 7 bases. The CDR3 has 17 residues. CDR1 and CDR2 from the germline V gene are PRHDT and FYEKMQ (reference sequence). The J segment lost 1 base and the V segment lost 3 bases, leaving 12 bases of the junction unmatched. The CDR3 spells CASSFRRSGRVSYEQYF. CDR3 nucleotide sequence: TGTGCCAGCAGCTTTCGCCGCAGTGGGAGGGTGTCCTACGAGCAGTACTTC. Drawing the rest from reference TRBV13 and TRBJ2-7, the complete variable domain is AAGVIQSPRHLIKEKRETATLKCYPIPRHDTVYWYQQGPGQDPQFLISFYEKMQSDKGSIPDRFSAQQFSDYHSELNMSSLELGDSALYFCASSFRRSGRVSYEQYFGPGTRLTVT.